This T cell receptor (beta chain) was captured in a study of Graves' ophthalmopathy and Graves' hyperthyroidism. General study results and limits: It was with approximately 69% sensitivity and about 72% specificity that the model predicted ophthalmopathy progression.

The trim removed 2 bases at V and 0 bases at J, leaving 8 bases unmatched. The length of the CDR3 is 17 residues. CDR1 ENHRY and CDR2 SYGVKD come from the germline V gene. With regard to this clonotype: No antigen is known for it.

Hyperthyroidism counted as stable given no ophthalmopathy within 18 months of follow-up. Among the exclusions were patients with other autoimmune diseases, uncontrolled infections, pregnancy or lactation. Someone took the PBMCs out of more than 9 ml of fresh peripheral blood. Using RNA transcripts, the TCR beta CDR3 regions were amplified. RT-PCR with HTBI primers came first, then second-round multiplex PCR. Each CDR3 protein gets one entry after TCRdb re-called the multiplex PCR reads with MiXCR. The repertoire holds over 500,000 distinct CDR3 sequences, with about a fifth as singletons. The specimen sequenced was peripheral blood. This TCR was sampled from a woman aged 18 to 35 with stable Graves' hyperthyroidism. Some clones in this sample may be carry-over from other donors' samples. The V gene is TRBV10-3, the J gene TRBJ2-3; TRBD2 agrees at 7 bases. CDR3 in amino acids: CAISEILAGESTDTQYF. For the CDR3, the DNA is TGTGCCATCAGTGAGATCCTGGCGGGGGAAAGCACAGATACGCAGTATTTT.